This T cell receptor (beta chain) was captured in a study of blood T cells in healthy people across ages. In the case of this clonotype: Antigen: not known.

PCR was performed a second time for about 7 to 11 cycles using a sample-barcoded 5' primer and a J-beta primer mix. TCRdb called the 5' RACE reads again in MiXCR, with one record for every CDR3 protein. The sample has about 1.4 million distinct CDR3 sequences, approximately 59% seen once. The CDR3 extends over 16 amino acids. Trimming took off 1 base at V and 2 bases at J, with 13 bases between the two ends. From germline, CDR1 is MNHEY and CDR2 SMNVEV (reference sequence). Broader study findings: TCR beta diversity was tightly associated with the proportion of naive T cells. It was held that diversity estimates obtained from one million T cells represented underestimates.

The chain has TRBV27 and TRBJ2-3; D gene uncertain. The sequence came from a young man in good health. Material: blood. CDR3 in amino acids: CASSLWWQIFTDTQYF. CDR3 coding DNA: TGTGCCAGCAGTTTATGGTGGCAGATTTTCACAGATACGCAGTATTTT.